A selection of T cell receptor beta chains follows, all from one sample in a study of shared clonotypes between healthy human individuals. Profiled with immunoSEQ multiplex PCR; TCRdb holds only in-frame clones, not every one. The sample contains approximately 530,000 clones, 90% to 97% of which appear only once. Material: naive CD4+ T cells sorted from blood. These receptors all come from a woman in her thirties in good health. CDR3s include the opening cysteine and the closing phenylalanine or tryptophan. Each record gives: J gene, D gene, clone size, V gene, CDR3 protein, CDR3 DNA. D genes are given only for firm matches. Clone size appears in some rows only: once, few, many, or a class for an expanded clone.

TRBJ1-1,NA,NA,TRBV9,CASSAPGGTEAFF,TGTGCCAGCAGCGCCCCGGGTGGCACTGAAGCTTTCTTT
TRBJ1-3,NA,NA,TRBV27,CASRPKGPPWGSGNTIYF,TGTGCCAGCAGGCCAAAGGGGCCTCCATGGGGCTCTGGAAACACCATATATTTT
TRBJ2-7,TRBD2,NA,TRBV11-2,CASSALAGTVYSYEQYF,TGTGCCAGCAGCGCCCTAGCGGGAACAGTATACTCCTACGAGCAGTACTTC
TRBJ1-5,TRBD1,NA,TRBV18,CASSPNAGQGAGGNQPQHF,TGTGCCAGCTCACCAAATGCGGGACAGGGGGCTGGTGGCAATCAGCCCCAGCATTTT
TRBJ1-4,NA,NA,TRBV28,CASSWQGFDEKLFF,TGTGCCAGCAGTTGGCAAGGGTTTGATGAAAAACTGTTTTTT
TRBJ2-5,TRBD1,NA,TRBV10-1,CASAKGQQETQYF,TGCGCCAGCGCCAAGGGACAGCAAGAGACCCAGTACTTC
TRBJ2-7,NA,NA,TRBV7-9,CASSLTGPGDEQYF,TGTGCCAGCAGCTTAACGGGGCCGGGGGACGAGCAGTACTTC
TRBJ1-2,NA,once,TRBV28,CASSLVPLPGYTF,TGTGCCAGCAGTTTGGTCCCCCTTCCGGGCTACACCTTC
TRBJ2-5,TRBD2,NA,TRBV2,CASSRRLAASQETQYF,TGTGCCAGCAGTAGGAGACTAGCGGCCTCCCAAGAGACCCAGTACTTC
TRBJ2-1,TRBD2,NA,TRBV29-1,CSVGERRLAGAGEQFF,TGCAGCGTCGGAGAAAGGAGACTAGCGGGAGCGGGTGAGCAGTTCTTC
TRBJ2-1,TRBD2,NA,TRBV7-6,CASSLAPGLAASSYNEQFF,TGTGCCAGCAGCTTAGCGCCGGGACTAGCGGCCAGCTCCTACAATGAGCAGTTCTTC
TRBJ2-7,NA,NA,TRBV11-2,CASSQSSYEQYF,TGTGCCAGCAGCCAAAGCTCCTACGAGCAGTACTTC
TRBJ2-4,TRBD1,once,TRBV28,CASSDSGTVNIQYF,TGTGCCAGCAGTGACTCCGGGACAGTAAACATTCAGTACTTC
TRBJ2-2,TRBD1,NA,TRBV9,CASSEGQGATGELFF,TGTGCCAGCAGCGAGGGACAGGGGGCAACCGGGGAGCTGTTTTTT
TRBJ2-1,TRBD1,NA,TRBV2,CASSPGTGKGEQFF,TGTGCCAGCAGTCCCGGGACAGGGAAGGGTGAGCAGTTCTTC
TRBJ1-6,TRBD1,NA,TRBV30,CALTGTASSYNSPLHF,TGTGCCTTGACCGGGACAGCCAGCTCCTATAATTCACCCCTCCACTTT
TRBJ1-4,NA,NA,TRBV7-9,CASSLGTINEKLFF,TGTGCCAGCAGCCTGGGGACAATTAATGAAAAACTGTTTTTT
TRBJ1-1,TRBD1,NA,TRBV28,CASSRDRVTEAFF,TGTGCCAGCAGTCGGGACAGGGTCACTGAAGCTTTCTTT
TRBJ2-5,NA,once,TRBV11-1,CASSFDQVEETQYF,TGTGCCAGCAGCTTTGATCAAGTAGAGGAGACCCAGTACTTC
TRBJ1-1,TRBD1,NA,TRBV6-6,CASSYSTGEQAFF,TGTGCCAGCAGTTACTCGACAGGGGAACAAGCTTTCTTT
TRBJ2-7,TRBD2,NA,TRBV2,CASSVQRGIYEQYF,TGTGCCAGCAGTGTGCAGCGGGGGATCTACGAGCAGTACTTC
TRBJ2-1,TRBD1,NA,TRBV6-6,CASSYRDSYNEQFF,TGTGCCAGCAGTTACCGGGACAGCTACAATGAGCAGTTCTTC
TRBJ2-5,NA,NA,TRBV2,CASSEGQGRETQYF,TGTGCCAGCAGTGAAGGGCAGGGGAGGGAGACCCAGTACTTC
TRBJ2-1,NA,NA,TRBV2,CASSEVGQGGSEQFF,TGTGCCAGCAGTGAAGTCGGTCAAGGAGGGAGTGAGCAGTTCTTC
TRBJ1-1,NA,NA,TRBV6-5,CATNTRRWGAEAFF,TGTGCCACGAACACACGCAGATGGGGGGCTGAAGCTTTCTTT
TRBJ1-5,TRBD1,once,TRBV4-1,CASSPQLDRWSNQPQHF,TGCGCCAGCAGCCCCCAATTGGACAGGTGGAGCAATCAGCCCCAGCATTTT
TRBJ2-7,TRBD2,NA,TRBV28,CASRPGLDYSGQYF,TGTGCCAGCAGACCGGGACTAGATTATTCAGGGCAGTACTTC
TRBJ2-3,TRBD2,NA,TRBV5-1,CASTASGRVADTQYF,TGCGCCAGCACGGCTAGCGGGAGAGTTGCAGATACGCAGTATTTT